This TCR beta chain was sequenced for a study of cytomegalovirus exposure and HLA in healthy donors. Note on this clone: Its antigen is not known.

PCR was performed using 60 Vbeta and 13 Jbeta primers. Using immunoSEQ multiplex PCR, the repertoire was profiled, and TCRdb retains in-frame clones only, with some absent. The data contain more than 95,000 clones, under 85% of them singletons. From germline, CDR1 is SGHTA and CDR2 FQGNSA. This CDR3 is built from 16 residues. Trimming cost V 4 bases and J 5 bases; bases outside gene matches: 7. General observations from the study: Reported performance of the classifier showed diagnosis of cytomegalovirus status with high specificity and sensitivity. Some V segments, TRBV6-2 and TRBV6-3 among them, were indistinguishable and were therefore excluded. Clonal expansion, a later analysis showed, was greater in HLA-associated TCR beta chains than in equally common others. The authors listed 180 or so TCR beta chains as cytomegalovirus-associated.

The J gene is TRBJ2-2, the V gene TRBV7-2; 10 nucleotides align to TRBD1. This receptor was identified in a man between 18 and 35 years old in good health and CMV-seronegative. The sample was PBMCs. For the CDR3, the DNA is TGTGCCAGCAGCTATCGACAGGGGGCAGCGACCGGGGAGCTGTTTTTT. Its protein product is CASSYRQGAATGELFF.